This T cell receptor (beta chain) was sequenced in a study of cytomegalovirus exposure and HLA in healthy donors. Study context: For the approximately 360 genotyped donors, around 76% fell within the Caucasian-associated ancestry cluster. Study-level points and caveats: A later analysis found that most CMV-associated TCR beta chains appeared HLA-restricted. Most TCR sequences were seen very rarely across donors, but some public TCRs occurred in many. Sequences of the TCR beta chain were said to predict the HLA-A and HLA-B alleles of most subjects accurately.

In regard to this clone: Its cognate antigen is unknown.

The germline V gene has CDR1 SGHAT and CDR2 FQNNGV. This CDR3 is 15 amino acids long. Trimming removed 1 base from V and 5 bases from J; junction bases left unmatched: 8. With 60 Vbeta and 13 Jbeta primers, the PCR was carried out. Only in-frame clones appear in the TCRdb table, and some are missing; sequencing was by immunoSEQ multiplex PCR. The sample shows about 130,000 clones, approximately 80% of them seen only once. The clonotype comes from a man aged 30 to 39 in good health and CMV-seronegative. This chain uses TRBV11-2 with TRBJ2-7; 7 bases are a match to TRBD1. Sequences were obtained from PBMCs. The CDR3 sequence is CASSLGQGVIHEQYF. The CDR3 nucleotides are TGTGCCAGCAGCTTAGGACAGGGCGTCATCCACGAGCAGTACTTC.